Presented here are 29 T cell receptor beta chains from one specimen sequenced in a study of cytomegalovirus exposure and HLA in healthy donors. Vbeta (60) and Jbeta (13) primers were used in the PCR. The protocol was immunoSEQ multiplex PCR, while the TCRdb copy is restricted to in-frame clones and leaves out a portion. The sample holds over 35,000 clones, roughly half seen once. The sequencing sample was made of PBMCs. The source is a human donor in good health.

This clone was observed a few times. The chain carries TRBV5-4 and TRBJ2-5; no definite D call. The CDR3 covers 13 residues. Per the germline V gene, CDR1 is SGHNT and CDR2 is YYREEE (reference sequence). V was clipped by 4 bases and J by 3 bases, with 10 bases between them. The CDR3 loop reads CASSLRMEETQYF. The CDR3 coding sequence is TGTGCCAGCAGCCTCAGGATGGAAGAGACCCAGTACTTC.

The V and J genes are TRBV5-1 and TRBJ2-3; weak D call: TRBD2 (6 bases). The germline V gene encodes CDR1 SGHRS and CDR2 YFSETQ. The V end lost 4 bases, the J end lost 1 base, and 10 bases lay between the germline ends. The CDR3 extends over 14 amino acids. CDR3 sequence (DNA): TGCGCCAGCAGCCCTGGGACTGGCACAGATACGCAGTATTTT. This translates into CASSPGTGTDTQYF. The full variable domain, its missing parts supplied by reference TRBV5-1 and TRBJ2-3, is KAGVTQTPRYLIKTRGQQVTLSCSPISGHRSVSWYQQTPGQGLQFLFEYFSETQRNKGNFPGRFSGRQFSNSRSEMNVSTLELGDSALYLCASSPGTGTDTQYFGPGTRLTVL.

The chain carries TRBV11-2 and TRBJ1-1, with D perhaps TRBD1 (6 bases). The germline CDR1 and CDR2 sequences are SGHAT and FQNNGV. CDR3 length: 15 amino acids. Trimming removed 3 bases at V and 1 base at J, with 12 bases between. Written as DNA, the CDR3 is TGTGCCAGCAGCTTTCAGGGGATTCGGAACACTGAAGCTTTCTTT. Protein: CASSFQGIRNTEAFF.

In nucleotides, the CDR3 is TGTGCCAGCAGCGTAACTAGCGACGGGGAGCTGTTTTTT. It specifies CASSVTSDGELFF. V is TRBV7-2 and J is TRBJ2-2, with 7 bases matching TRBD2. The germline V gene encodes CDR1 SGHTA and CDR2 FQGNSA. V gave up 5 bases and J gave up 7 bases; unmatched junction bases: 4. This CDR3 contains 13 residues.

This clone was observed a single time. The CDR3: CASSGAGATSDTQYF. The DNA for the CDR3 is TGTGCCAGTAGTGGAGCAGGGGCGACCTCAGATACGCAGTATTTT. This chain uses TRBV19 with TRBJ2-3, with D possibly matching TRBD1 (6 bases). Between the trimmed V and J ends, which lost 5 bases and 4 bases, there was a span of 16 bases. There are 15 residues in the CDR3. The germline V gene has CDR1 LNHDA and CDR2 SQIVND (reference sequence).

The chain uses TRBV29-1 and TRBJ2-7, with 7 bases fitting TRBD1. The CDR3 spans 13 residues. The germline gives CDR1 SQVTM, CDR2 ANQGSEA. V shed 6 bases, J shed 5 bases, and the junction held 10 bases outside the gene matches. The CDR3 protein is CSVLTGVRHEQYF. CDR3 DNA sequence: TGCAGCGTATTAACAGGGGTACGGCACGAGCAGTACTTC.

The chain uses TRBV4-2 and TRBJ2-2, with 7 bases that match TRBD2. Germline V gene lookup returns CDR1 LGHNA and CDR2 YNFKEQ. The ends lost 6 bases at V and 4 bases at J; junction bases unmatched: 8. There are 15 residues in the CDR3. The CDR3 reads CASRRGGGITGELFF. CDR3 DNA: TGTGCCAGCAGGAGGGGCGGGGGAATCACCGGGGAGCTGTTTTTT.

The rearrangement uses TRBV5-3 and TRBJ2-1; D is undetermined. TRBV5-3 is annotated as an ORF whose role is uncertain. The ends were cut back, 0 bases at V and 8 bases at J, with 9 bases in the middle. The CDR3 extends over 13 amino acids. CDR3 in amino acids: CARSLGAADEQFF. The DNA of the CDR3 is TGTGCCAGAAGCTTGGGGGCAGCTGATGAGCAGTTCTTC.

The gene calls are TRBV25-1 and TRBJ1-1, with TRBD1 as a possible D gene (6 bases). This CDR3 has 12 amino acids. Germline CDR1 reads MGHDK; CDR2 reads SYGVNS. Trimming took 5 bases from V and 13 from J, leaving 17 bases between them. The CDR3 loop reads CASSPTLGQHFF. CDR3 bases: TGTGCCAGCAGTCCGACCCTTGGACAGCATTTCTTT. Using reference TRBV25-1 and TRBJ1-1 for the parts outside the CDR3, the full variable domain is EADIYQTPRYLVIGTGKKITLECSQTMGHDKMYWYQQDPGMELHLIHYSYGVNSTEKGDLSSESTVSRIRTEHFPLTLESARPSHTSQYLCASSPTLGQHFFGQGTRLTVV.

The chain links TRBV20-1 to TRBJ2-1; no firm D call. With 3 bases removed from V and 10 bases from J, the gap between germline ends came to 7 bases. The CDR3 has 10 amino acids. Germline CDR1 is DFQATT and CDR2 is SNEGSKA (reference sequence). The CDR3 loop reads CSASHIEQFF. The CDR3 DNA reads TGCAGTGCTAGCCACATAGAGCAGTTCTTC.

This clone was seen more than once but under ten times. CDR3 in amino acids: CASELSRDRPMYGYTF. The CDR3 bases are TGTGCCAGCGAGCTGTCCCGGGACAGACCTATGTATGGCTACACCTTC. This chain links TRBV28 with TRBJ1-2, with 7 bases that match TRBD1. The V and J ends lost 8 bases and 5 bases, in that order; junction bases with no gene match: 17. Germline V gene lookup returns CDR1 MDHEN and CDR2 SYDVKM. The CDR3 extends over 16 amino acids.

As DNA, the CDR3 is TGTGCCAGCAGTATTGCCGAGGGACTGTTCTATGGCTACACCTTC. Translated, it gives CASSIAEGLFYGYTF. V is TRBV28 and J is TRBJ1-2; D possibly corresponds to TRBD1 (5 bases). Between the trimmed V and J ends, which lost 5 bases and 4 bases, there was a span of 17 bases. The CDR3 runs to 15 residues. CDR1 and CDR2 (germline): MDHEN, SYDVKM.

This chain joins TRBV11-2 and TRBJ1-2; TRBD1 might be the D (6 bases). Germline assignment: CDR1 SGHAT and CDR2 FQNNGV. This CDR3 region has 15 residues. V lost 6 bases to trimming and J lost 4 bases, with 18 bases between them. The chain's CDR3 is CASRLPFQGTYGYTF. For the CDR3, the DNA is TGTGCCAGCAGGCTTCCGTTTCAGGGGACCTATGGCTACACCTTC.

The CDR3 DNA reads TGTGCCAGCAGTTCCCGAGCACCTAGCGGGGGTGGTAGGGATACGCAGTATTTT. Translation gives CASSSRAPSGGGRDTQYF. The chain joins TRBV27 to TRBJ2-3, with 10 bases fitting TRBD2. Germline-derived CDR1 and CDR2 are MNHEY and SMNVEV (reference sequence). Trimming removed 4 bases from V and 6 bases from J; junction bases left unmatched: 16. This CDR3 has 18 amino acids.

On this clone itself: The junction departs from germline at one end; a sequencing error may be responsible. The CDR3 here is CASRLGQQETQYF. CDR3 sequence (DNA): TGTGCCAGCAGATTGGGGCAGCAAGAGACCCAGTACTTC. The chain has TRBV5-5 and TRBJ2-5, with TRBD1 as a possible D gene (5 bases). This CDR3 contains 13 residues. The germline gives CDR1 SGHKS, CDR2 YYEKEE (reference sequence).

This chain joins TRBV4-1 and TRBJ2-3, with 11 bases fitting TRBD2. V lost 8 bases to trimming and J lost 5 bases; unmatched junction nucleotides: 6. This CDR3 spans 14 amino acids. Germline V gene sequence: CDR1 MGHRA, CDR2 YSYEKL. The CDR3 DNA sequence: TGCGCCAGCTCGGGGCTAGCGGGGGGAGATACGCAGTATTTT. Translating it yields CASSGLAGGDTQYF.

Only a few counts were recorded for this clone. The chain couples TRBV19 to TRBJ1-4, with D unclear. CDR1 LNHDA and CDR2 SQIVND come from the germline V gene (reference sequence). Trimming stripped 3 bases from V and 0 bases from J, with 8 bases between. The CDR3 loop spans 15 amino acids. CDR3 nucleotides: TGTGCCAGTAGTATGTCCTCTGCAACTAATGAAAAACTGTTTTTT. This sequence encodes CASSMSSATNEKLFF.

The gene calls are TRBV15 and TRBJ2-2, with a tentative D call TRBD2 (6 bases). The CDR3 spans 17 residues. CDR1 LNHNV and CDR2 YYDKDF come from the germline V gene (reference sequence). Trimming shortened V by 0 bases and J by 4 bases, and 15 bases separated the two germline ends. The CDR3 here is CATSREPTSSSTGELFF. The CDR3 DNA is TGTGCCACCAGCAGAGAACCTACTAGCTCCTCCACCGGGGAGCTGTTTTTT.

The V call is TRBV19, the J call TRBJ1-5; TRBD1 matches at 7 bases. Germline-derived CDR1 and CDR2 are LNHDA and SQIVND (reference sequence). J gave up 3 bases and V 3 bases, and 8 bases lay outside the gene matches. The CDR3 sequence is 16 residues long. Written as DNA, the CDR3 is TGTGCCAGTAGTATCGATACAGGGGCACCCAATCAGCCCCAGCATTTT. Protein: CASSIDTGAPNQPQHF.

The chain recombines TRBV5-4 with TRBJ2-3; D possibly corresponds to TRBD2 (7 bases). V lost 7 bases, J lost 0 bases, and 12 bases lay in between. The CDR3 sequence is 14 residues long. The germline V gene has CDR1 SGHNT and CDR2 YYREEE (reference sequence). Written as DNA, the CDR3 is TGTGCCAGCGGAGGGGGGGGTAGCACAGATACGCAGTATTTT. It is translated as CASGGGGSTDTQYF. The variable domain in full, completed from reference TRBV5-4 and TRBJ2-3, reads ETGVTQSPTHLIKTRGQQVTLRCSSQSGHNTVSWYQQALGQGPQFIFQYYREEENGRGNFPPRFSGLQFPNYSSELNVNALELDDSALYLCASGGGGSTDTQYFGPGTRLTVL.

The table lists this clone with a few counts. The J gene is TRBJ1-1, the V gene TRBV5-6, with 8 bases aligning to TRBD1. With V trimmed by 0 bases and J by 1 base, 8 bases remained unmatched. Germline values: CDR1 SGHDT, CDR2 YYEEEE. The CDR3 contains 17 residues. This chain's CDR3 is CASSLAWGTGQNTEAFF. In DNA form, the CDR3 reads TGTGCCAGCAGCTTGGCCTGGGGGACAGGCCAGAACACTGAAGCTTTCTTT.

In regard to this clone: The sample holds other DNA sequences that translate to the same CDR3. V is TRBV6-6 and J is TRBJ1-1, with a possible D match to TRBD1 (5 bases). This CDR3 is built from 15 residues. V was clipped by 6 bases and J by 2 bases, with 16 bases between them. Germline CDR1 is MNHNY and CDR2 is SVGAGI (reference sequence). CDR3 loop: CASRGRQGGNTEAFF. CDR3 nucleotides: TGTGCCAGCAGGGGCCGGCAGGGCGGAAACACTGAAGCTTTCTTT.

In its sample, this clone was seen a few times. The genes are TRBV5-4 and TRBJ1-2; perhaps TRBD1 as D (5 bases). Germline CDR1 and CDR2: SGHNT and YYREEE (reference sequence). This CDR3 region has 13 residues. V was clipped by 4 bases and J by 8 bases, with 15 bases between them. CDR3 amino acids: CASSREGRGGYTF. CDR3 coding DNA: TGTGCCAGCAGCCGCGAGGGGAGGGGCGGCTACACCTTC. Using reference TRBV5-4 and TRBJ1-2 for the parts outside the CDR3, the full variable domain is ETGVTQSPTHLIKTRGQQVTLRCSSQSGHNTVSWYQQALGQGPQFIFQYYREEENGRGNFPPRFSGLQFPNYSSELNVNALELDDSALYLCASSREGRGGYTFGSGTRLTVV.

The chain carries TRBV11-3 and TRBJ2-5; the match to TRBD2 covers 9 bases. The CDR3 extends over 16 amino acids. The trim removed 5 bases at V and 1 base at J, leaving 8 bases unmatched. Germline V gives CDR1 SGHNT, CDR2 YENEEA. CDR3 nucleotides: TGTGCCAGCAGCCTCGGGGCGGGAGGGGCCCAAGAGACCCAGTACTTC. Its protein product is CASSLGAGGAQETQYF.

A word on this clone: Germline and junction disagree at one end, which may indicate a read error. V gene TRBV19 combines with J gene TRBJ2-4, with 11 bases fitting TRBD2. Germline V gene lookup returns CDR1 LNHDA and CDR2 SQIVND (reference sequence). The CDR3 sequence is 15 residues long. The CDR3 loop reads CASSTLAGGLNIQHF. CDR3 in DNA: TGTGCCAGTAGTACTTTAGCGGGAGGGTTAAACATTCAGCACTTC.

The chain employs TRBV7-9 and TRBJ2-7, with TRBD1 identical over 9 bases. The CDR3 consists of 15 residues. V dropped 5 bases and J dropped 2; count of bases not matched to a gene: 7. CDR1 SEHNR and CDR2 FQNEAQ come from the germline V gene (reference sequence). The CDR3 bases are TGTGCCAGCAGCCCCGGACAGGGGCGAACCTACGAGCAGTACTTC. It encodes CASSPGQGRTYEQYF.

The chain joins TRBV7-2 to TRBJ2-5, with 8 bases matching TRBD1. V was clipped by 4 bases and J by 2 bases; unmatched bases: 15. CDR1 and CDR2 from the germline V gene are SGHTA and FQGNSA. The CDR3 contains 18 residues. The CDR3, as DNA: TGTGCCAGCAGCTCCCGGACAGGGCCGCTGAGGTTGCAAGAGACCCAGTACTTC. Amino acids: CASSSRTGPLRLQETQYF.

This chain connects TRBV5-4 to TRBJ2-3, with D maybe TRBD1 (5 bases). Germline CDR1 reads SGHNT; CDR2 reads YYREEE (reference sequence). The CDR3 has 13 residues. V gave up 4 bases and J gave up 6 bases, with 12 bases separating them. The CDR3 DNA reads TGTGCCAGCAGCACAGACAGAGGCGATACGCAGTATTTT. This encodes CASSTDRGDTQYF.

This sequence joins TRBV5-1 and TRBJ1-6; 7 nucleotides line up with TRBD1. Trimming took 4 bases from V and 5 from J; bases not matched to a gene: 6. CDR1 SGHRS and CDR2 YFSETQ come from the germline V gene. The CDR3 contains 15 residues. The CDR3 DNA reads TGCGCCAGCAGCCAGGGGGACAGTCATAATTCACCCCTCCACTTT. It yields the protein CASSQGDSHNSPLHF.